The clone carrying this TCR beta chain was found a few times. Its specificity is unknown. The time point denotes: peripheral blood 6 weeks after treatment start. This entry comes from a study of PD-L1 blockade in urothelial cancer. Using immunoSEQ multiplex PCR, the repertoire was profiled, and TCRdb retains in-frame clones only, with some absent. In the table there are 42,000 or so clones, about four fifths of which are singletons. Findings and limits, study-wide: The study found that durable-benefit patients expanded tumor-associated blood clones more at 3 weeks.

This sample comprised PBMCs, obtained around atezolizumab (anti-PD-L1) treatment. The source is a man aged 55 to 69 with urothelial cancer.

CDR3 residues: CASSLTTGGLTGELFF. The CDR3 bases are TGTGCCAGCAGTTTGACGACAGGGGGCCTCACCGGGGAGCTGTTTTTT. The chain recombines TRBV28 with TRBJ2-2; 10 bases map to TRBD1. V lost 3 bases to trimming and J lost 4 bases; unmatched junction nucleotides: 5. Germline V gives CDR1 MDHEN, CDR2 SYDVKM. This CDR3 spans 16 amino acids. The variable domain in full, completed from reference TRBV28 and TRBJ2-2, reads DVKVTQSSRYLVKRTGEKVFLECVQDMDHENMFWYRQDPGLGLRLIYFSYDVKMKEKGDIPEGYSVSREKKERFSLILESASTNQTSMYLCASSLTTGGLTGELFFGEGSRLTVL.